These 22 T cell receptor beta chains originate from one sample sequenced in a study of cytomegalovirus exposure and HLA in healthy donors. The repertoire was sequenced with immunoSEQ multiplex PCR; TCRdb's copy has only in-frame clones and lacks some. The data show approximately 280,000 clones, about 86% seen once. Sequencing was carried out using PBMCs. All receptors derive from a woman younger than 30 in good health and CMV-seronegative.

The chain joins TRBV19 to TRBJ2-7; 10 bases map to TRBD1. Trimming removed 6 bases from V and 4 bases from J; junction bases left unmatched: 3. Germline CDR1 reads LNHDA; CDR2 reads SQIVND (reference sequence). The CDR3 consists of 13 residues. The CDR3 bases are TGTGCCAGTAGCGGGGACAGGGGTTACGAGCAGTACTTC. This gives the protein CASSGDRGYEQYF.

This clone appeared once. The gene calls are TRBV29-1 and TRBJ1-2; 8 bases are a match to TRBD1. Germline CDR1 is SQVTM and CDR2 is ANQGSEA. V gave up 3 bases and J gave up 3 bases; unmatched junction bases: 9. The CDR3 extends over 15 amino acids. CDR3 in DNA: TGCAGCGTTGATCAACCCCCGACAGGGGACTATGGCTACACCTTC. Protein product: CSVDQPPTGDYGYTF.

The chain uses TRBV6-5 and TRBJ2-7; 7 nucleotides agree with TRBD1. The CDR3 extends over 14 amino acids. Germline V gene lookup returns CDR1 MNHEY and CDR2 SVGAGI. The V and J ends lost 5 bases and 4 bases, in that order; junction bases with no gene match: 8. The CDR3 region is CASSRDSSTYEQYF. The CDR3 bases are TGTGCCAGCAGTCGGGACAGCTCTACGTACGAGCAGTACTTC.

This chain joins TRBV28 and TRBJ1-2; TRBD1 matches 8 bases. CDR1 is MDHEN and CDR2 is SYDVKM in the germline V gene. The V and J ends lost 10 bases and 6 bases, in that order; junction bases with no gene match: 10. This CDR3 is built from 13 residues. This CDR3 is CATLARDRHGYTF. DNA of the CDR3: TGTGCCACCCTAGCCCGGGACAGGCATGGCTACACCTTC.

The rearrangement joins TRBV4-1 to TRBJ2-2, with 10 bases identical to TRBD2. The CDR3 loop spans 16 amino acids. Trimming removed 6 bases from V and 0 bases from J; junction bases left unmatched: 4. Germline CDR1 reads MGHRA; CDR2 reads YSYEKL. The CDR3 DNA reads TGCGCCAGCAGACCCACTAGCGGGGCGAACACCGGGGAGCTGTTTTTT. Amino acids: CASRPTSGANTGELFF.

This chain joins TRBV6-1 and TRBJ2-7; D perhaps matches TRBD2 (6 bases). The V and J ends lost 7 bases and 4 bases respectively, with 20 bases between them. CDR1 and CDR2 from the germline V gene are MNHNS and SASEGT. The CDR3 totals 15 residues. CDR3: CASNPAGGGRYEQYF. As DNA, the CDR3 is TGTGCCAGCAATCCCGCCGGGGGAGGAAGATACGAGCAGTACTTC.

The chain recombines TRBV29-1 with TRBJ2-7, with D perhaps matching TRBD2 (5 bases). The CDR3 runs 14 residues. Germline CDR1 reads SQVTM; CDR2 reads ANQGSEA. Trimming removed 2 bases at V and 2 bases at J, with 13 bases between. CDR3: CSVEWTRTTYEQYF. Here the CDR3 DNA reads TGCAGCGTTGAATGGACTCGAACGACCTACGAGCAGTACTTC.

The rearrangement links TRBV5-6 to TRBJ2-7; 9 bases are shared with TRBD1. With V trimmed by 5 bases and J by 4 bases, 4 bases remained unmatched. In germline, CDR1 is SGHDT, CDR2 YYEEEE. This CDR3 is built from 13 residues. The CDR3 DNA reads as TGTGCCAGCAGAACCGGGACAGGGTACGAGCAGTACTTC. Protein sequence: CASRTGTGYEQYF. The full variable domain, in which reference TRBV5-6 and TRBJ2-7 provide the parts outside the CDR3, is DAGVTQSPTHLIKTRGQQVTLRCSPKSGHDTVSWYQQALGQGPQFIFQYYEEEERQRGNFPDRFSGHQFPNYSSELNVNALLLGDSALYLCASRTGTGYEQYFGPGTRLTVT.

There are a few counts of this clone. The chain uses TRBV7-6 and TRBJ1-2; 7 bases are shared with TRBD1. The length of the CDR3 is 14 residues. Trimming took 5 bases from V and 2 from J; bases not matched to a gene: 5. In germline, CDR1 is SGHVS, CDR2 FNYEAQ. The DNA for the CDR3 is TGTGCCAGCAGCCCAGGGGGACAGAACTATGGCTACACCTTC. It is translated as CASSPGGQNYGYTF. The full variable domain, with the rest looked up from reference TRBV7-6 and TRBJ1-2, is GAGVSQSPRYKVTKRGQDVALRCDPISGHVSLYWYRQALGQGPEFLTYFNYEAQQDKSGLPNDRFSAERPEGSISTLTIQRTEQRDSAMYRCASSPGGQNYGYTFGSGTRLTVV.

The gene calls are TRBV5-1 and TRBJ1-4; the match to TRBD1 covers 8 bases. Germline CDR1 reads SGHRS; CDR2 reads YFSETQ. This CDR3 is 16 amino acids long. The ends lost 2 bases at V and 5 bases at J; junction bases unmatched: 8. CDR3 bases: TGCGCCAGCAGCTTAGAGAAGACAGGGGTAAATGAAAAACTGTTTTTT. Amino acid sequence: CASSLEKTGVNEKLFF. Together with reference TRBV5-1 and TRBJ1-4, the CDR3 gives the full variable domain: KAGVTQTPRYLIKTRGQQVTLSCSPISGHRSVSWYQQTPGQGLQFLFEYFSETQRNKGNFPGRFSGRQFSNSRSEMNVSTLELGDSALYLCASSLEKTGVNEKLFFGSGTQLSVL.

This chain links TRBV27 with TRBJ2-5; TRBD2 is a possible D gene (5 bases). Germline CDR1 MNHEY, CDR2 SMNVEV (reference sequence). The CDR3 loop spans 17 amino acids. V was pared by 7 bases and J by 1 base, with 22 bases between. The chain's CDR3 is CASTHLRSGVRQETQYF. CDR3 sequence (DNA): TGTGCCAGCACCCATCTGAGGAGCGGAGTCCGCCAAGAGACCCAGTACTTC.

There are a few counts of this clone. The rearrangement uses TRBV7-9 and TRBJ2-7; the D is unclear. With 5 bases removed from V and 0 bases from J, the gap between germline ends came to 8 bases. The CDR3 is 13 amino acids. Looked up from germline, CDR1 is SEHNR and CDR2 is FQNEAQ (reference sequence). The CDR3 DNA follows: TGTGCCAGCAGCCCTCATAGCTCCTACGAGCAGTACTTC. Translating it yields CASSPHSSYEQYF.

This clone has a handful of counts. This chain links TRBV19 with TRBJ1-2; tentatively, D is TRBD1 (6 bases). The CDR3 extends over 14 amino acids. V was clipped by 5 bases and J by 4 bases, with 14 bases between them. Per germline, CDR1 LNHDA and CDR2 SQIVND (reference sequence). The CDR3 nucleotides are TGTGCCAGTAGTGGCGTACAGGGTAGCTATGGCTACACCTTC. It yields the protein CASSGVQGSYGYTF. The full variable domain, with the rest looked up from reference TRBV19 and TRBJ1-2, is DGGITQSPKYLFRKEGQNVTLSCEQNLNHDAMYWYRQDPGQGLRLIYYSQIVNDFQKGDIAEGYSVSREKKESFPLTVTSAQKNPTAFYLCASSGVQGSYGYTFGSGTRLTVV.

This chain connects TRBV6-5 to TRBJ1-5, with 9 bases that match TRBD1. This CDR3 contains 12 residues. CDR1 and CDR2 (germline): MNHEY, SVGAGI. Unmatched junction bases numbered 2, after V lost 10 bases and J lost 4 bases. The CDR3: CAIGTGNQPQHF. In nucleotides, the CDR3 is TGTGCCATAGGGACAGGGAATCAGCCCCAGCATTTT.

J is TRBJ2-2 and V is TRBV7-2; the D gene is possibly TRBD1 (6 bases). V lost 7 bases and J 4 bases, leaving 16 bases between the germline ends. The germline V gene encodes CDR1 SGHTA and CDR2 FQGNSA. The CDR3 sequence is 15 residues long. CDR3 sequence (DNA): TGTGCCAGCAACAAAGGACAGCGCGGCACCGGGGAGCTGTTTTTT. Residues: CASNKGQRGTGELFF.

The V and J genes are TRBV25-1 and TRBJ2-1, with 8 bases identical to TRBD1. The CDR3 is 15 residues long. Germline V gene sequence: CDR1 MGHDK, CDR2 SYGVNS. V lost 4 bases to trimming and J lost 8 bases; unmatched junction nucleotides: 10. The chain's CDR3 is CASSGTGKASHEQFF. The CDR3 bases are TGTGCCAGCAGTGGGACAGGGAAGGCCAGCCATGAGCAGTTCTTC.

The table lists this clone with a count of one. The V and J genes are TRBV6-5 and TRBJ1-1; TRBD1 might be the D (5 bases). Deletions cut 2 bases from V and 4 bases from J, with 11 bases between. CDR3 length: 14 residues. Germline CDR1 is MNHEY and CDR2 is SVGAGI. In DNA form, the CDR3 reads TGTGCCAGCAGTTACGGAACGGGGGGCACTGAAGCTTTCTTT. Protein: CASSYGTGGTEAFF.

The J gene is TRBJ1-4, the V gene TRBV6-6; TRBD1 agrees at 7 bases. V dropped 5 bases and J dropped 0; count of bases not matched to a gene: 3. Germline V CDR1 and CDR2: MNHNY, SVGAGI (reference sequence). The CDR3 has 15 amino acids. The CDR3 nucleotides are TGTGCCAGCAGTCGACAGGGTACAACTAATGAAAAACTGTTTTTT. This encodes CASSRQGTTNEKLFF.

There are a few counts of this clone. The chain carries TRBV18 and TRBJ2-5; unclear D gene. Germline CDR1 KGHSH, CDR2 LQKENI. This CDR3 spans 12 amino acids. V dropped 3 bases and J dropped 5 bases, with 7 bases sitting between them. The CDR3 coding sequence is TGTGCCAGCTCACCTCTGGAGGAGACCCAGTACTTC. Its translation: CASSPLEETQYF. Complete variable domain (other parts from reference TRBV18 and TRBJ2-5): NAGVMQNPRHLVRRRGQEARLRCSPMKGHSHVYWYRQLPEEGLKFMVYLQKENIIDESGMPKERFSAEFPKEGPSILRIQQVVRGDSAAYFCASSPLEETQYFGPGTRLLVL.

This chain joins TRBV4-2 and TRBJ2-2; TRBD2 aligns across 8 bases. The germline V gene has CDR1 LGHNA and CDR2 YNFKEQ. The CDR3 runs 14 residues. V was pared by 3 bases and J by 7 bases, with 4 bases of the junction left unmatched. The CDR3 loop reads CASSQETSGGELFF. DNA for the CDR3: TGTGCCAGCAGCCAGGAAACTAGCGGCGGGGAGCTGTTTTTT.

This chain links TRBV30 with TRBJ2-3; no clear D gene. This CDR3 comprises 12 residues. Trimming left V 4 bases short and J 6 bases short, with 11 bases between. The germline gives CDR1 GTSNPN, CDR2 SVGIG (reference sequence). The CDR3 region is CAWTRRGDTQYF. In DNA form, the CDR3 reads TGTGCCTGGACTAGACGAGGCGATACGCAGTATTTT.

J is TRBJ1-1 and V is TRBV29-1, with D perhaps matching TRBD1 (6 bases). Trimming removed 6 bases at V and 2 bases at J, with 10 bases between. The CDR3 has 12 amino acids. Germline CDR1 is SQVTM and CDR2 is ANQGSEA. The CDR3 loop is CSVGGTNTEAFF. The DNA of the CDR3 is TGCAGCGTGGGGGGGACAAACACTGAAGCTTTCTTT. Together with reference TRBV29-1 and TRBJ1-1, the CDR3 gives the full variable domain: SAVISQKPSRDICQRGTSLTIQCQVDSQVTMMFWYRQQPGQSLTLIATANQGSEATYESGFVIDKFPISRPNLTFSTLTVSNMSPEDSSIYLCSVGGTNTEAFFGQGTRLTVV.